One and the same sample provided the 23 T cell receptor beta chains below, sequenced in a study of blood T cell repertoires in COVID-19 (dated by TCRdb to 2018 to 2020). To prepare the library, the immunoSEQ multiplex PCR assay was applied. Drawn from immuneACCESS, this table holds only the in-frame rearrangements with V and J called that TCRdb kept. Clones are partly lost; checked studies trace under half to an unresolved V gene and leave the rest unexplained. For this sample there are about 250,000 clones; 65% to 90% appear just once. The top ten hold approximately 8.6% of the sample. The material sequenced was PBMCs or T cells enriched from blood (not recorded which). The source is a woman aged 45-65 years with acute COVID-19.

CDR3 loop: CASSKTGTGTEAFF. The CDR3 coding sequence is TGTGCCAGCAGCAAAACGGGAACGGGCACTGAAGCTTTCTTT. The chain links TRBV7-2 to TRBJ1-1, with no clear D. V was cut by 5 bases and J by 4 bases, with 14 bases left in between. CDR3 length: 14 residues. Germline CDR1 reads SGHTA; CDR2 reads FQGNSA. The full variable domain, completed using reference TRBV7-2 and TRBJ1-1, is GAGVSQSPSNKVTEKGKDVELRCDPISGHTALYWYRQSLGQGLEFLIYFQGNSAPDKSGLPSDRFSAERTGGSVSTLTIQRTQQEDSAVYLCASSKTGTGTEAFFGQGTRLTVV.

Concerning this clone itself: The sample carries other DNA sequences with the same CDR3. The genes are TRBV27 and TRBJ2-1; weak D call: TRBD2 (6 bases). In germline, CDR1 is MNHEY, CDR2 SMNVEV (reference sequence). The CDR3 is made up of 14 amino acids. Trimming cost V 0 bases and J 4 bases, with 7 bases left between them. CDR3 DNA sequence: TGTGCCAGCAGTTTATCGGGGGGATACAATGAGCAGTTCTTC. Translated: CASSLSGGYNEQFF.

V gene TRBV5-4 combines with J gene TRBJ2-7; D is possibly TRBD1 (6 bases). Trimming took 0 bases from V and 1 from J, leaving 11 bases between them. Germline V gives CDR1 SGHNT, CDR2 YYREEE (reference sequence). The CDR3 totals 15 residues. CDR3 sequence (DNA): TGTGCCAGCAGCTTGGGGACAGCACCATCCTACGAGCAGTACTTC. Residues: CASSLGTAPSYEQYF. Supplemented by reference TRBV5-4 and TRBJ2-7, the full variable domain reads ETGVTQSPTHLIKTRGQQVTLRCSSQSGHNTVSWYQQALGQGPQFIFQYYREEENGRGNFPPRFSGLQFPNYSSELNVNALELDDSALYLCASSLGTAPSYEQYFGPGTRLTVT.

The rearrangement links TRBV18 to TRBJ2-2, with TRBD1 identical over 9 bases. Germline V lookup: CDR1 KGHSH, CDR2 LQKENI. J was trimmed by 3 bases and V by 3 bases; bases with no gene match: 5. CDR3 length: 16 amino acids. As DNA, the CDR3 is TGTGCCAGCTCACCTAGGACAGGGGCGGACACCGGGGAGCTGTTTTTT. This gives the protein CASSPRTGADTGELFF.

The CDR3 spells CASSLVGSQGIDSPLHF. The DNA for the CDR3 is TGCGCCAGCAGCTTGGTGGGTTCACAGGGGATTGATTCACCCCTCCACTTT. The genes are TRBV5-1 and TRBJ1-6, with TRBD1 matching 7 bases. Germline values: CDR1 SGHRS, CDR2 YFSETQ. Trimming at V came to 0 bases and at J to 8 bases, leaving 11 bases not matched to a gene. This CDR3 contains 17 residues.

The chain uses TRBV5-4 and TRBJ1-2; 11 bases align to TRBD1. Trimming removed 5 bases from V and 7 bases from J; junction bases left unmatched: 4. CDR1 SGHNT and CDR2 YYREEE come from the germline V gene (reference sequence). The CDR3 covers 13 residues. CDR3 amino acids: CASRSGTGGGYTF. CDR3 DNA sequence: TGTGCCAGCAGATCCGGGACAGGGGGTGGCTACACCTTC.

The CDR3 bases are TGTGCCAGCAGGCAAAGAACTAGCGGGTACAATGAGCAGTTCTTC. It yields the protein CASRQRTSGYNEQFF. V gene TRBV3-1 (or the pseudogene TRBV3-2) combines with J gene TRBJ2-1, with 9 bases matching TRBD2. Germline-derived CDR1 and CDR2 are LGHDT and YNNKEL (reference sequence). V lost 6 bases to trimming and J lost 4 bases; unmatched junction nucleotides: 7. The CDR3 spans 15 residues.

This rearrangement joins TRBV3-1 (or the pseudogene TRBV3-2) to TRBJ2-7; 8 bases match TRBD1. V lost 1 base and J lost 3; bases outside the gene matches: 2. The CDR3 has 14 amino acids. CDR1 is LGHDT, CDR2 YNNKEL, per germline (reference sequence). CDR3 in amino acids: CASSQGTGIYEQYF. The CDR3 region has the DNA TGTGCCAGCAGCCAAGGGACAGGGATCTACGAGCAGTACTTC.

The chain is built from TRBV27 and TRBJ1-2, with 11 positions matching TRBD1. The CDR3 runs 15 residues. Germline V gene data show CDR1 as MNHEY and CDR2 as SMNVEV (reference sequence). The trim removed 5 bases at V and 7 bases at J, leaving 9 bases unmatched. The CDR3 DNA reads as TGTGCCAGCAGTCCCCGGACAGGGGGCGGTCTTGGCTACACCTTC. Protein: CASSPRTGGGLGYTF.

The chain combines TRBV18 with TRBJ1-2, with a tentative D call TRBD1 (6 bases). The length of the CDR3 is 14 residues. Germline V lookup: CDR1 KGHSH, CDR2 LQKENI. Trimming left V 2 bases short and J 3 bases short, with 10 bases between. This chain's CDR3 is CASSPGGADYGYTF. The CDR3 DNA is TGTGCCAGCTCACCAGGGGGCGCGGACTATGGCTACACCTTC.

This chain uses TRBV10-3 with TRBJ1-2; the D is unclear. Per the germline V gene, CDR1 is ENHRY and CDR2 is SYGVKD. V gave up 2 bases and J gave up 8 bases, with 6 bases separating them. The CDR3 is 11 amino acids. CDR3: CAISEAEGYTF. In DNA form, the CDR3 reads TGTGCCATCAGTGAGGCTGAGGGCTACACCTTC.

This sequence joins TRBV7-2 and TRBJ1-1; the D gene is possibly TRBD1 (5 bases). Germline CDR1 SGHTA, CDR2 FQGNSA. The germline V and J ends were trimmed by 3 bases and 2 bases, with 10 bases remaining between them. The CDR3 is 14 amino acids. CDR3 sequence (DNA): TGTGCCAGCAGCTTGACAGCCCAAAACACTGAAGCTTTCTTT. This sequence encodes CASSLTAQNTEAFF.

The rearrangement joins TRBV3-1 (or the pseudogene TRBV3-2) to TRBJ2-3, with TRBD2 matching 7 bases. CDR1 LGHDT and CDR2 YNNKEL come from the germline V gene (reference sequence). The CDR3 runs to 15 residues. Unmatched junction bases numbered 6, after V lost 1 base and J lost 5 bases. The CDR3 region has the DNA TGTGCCAGCAGCCAAGGGGGGAGCGGGGAAGATACGCAGTATTTT. The encoded protein is CASSQGGSGEDTQYF.

V gene TRBV7-2 combines with J gene TRBJ2-7, with TRBD2 identical over 10 bases. The J segment lost 2 bases and the V segment lost 5 bases, leaving 6 bases of the junction unmatched. CDR1 and CDR2 (germline): SGHTA, FQGNSA. The CDR3 spans 15 residues. The CDR3 DNA reads as TGTGCCAGCAGCCTGGGGACTAGCGATCCCTACGAGCAGTACTTC. This gives the protein CASSLGTSDPYEQYF. The whole variable domain, filled in from reference TRBV7-2 and TRBJ2-7, reads GAGVSQSPSNKVTEKGKDVELRCDPISGHTALYWYRQSLGQGLEFLIYFQGNSAPDKSGLPSDRFSAERTGGSVSTLTIQRTQQEDSAVYLCASSLGTSDPYEQYFGPGTRLTVT.

This clone was detected once. The V gene is TRBV9, the J gene TRBJ2-3; perhaps TRBD2 as D (6 bases). Germline V gives CDR1 SGDLS, CDR2 YYNGEE. This CDR3 is 16 amino acids long. V was pared by 0 bases and J by 4 bases, with 15 bases between. The CDR3 loop is CASSVGFGGSADTQYF. CDR3 in DNA: TGTGCCAGCAGCGTAGGTTTTGGGGGGAGTGCAGATACGCAGTATTTT.

DNA of the CDR3: TGTGCCAGCAGCTTACGACAGGGAATAGTTACGCAGTATTTT. Translating it yields CASSLRQGIVTQYF. The rearrangement uses TRBV7-2 and TRBJ2-3; 7 bases align to TRBD1. This CDR3 spans 14 amino acids. V shed 2 bases, J shed 8 bases, and the junction held 7 bases outside the gene matches. Germline loops: CDR1 SGHTA, CDR2 FQGNSA.

This chain uses TRBV7-2 with TRBJ1-6; weak D call: TRBD1 (6 bases). The CDR3 has 14 residues. V was trimmed by 1 base and J by 7 bases, leaving 8 bases between them. Germline CDR1 SGHTA, CDR2 FQGNSA. CDR3 nucleotide sequence: TGTGCCAGCAGCTTAGGGACAGCCAATTCACCCCTCCACTTT. This translates into CASSLGTANSPLHF.

The rearrangement links TRBV2 to TRBJ1-2, with D tentatively TRBD1 (5 bases). Trimming took 3 bases from V and 6 from J, leaving 14 bases between them. Germline assignment: CDR1 SNHLY and CDR2 FYNNEI. This CDR3 is 14 amino acids long. In DNA, the CDR3 is TGTGCCAGCAGTGAGATGTCCCGGGGGAATGGCTACACCTTC. Translated, it gives CASSEMSRGNGYTF.

This chain uses TRBV5-5 with TRBJ1-5; no firm D call. This CDR3 has 13 residues. Germline values: CDR1 SGHKS, CDR2 YYEKEE (reference sequence). V gave up 4 bases and J gave up 5 bases, with 10 bases separating them. CDR3 sequence: CASSLSPDQPQHF. CDR3 sequence (DNA): TGTGCCAGCAGCCTTAGCCCTGATCAGCCCCAGCATTTT.

V gene TRBV28 combines with J gene TRBJ2-1; 8 bases agree with TRBD2. The V gene's germline CDR1 is MDHEN and CDR2 SYDVKM. This CDR3 has 15 amino acids. Trimming removed 6 bases from V and 9 bases from J; junction bases left unmatched: 13. The CDR3 nucleotides read TGTGCCAGCAGCCCACCGATCCGGGGGGGCTCTGAGCAGTTCTTC. Its protein product is CASSPPIRGGSEQFF.

This chain connects TRBV10-3 to TRBJ1-1; TRBD1 agrees at 11 bases. V gave up 3 bases and J gave up 5 bases; unmatched junction bases: 8. Germline lookup yields CDR1 ENHRY and CDR2 SYGVKD. The CDR3 is 16 residues long. In nucleotides, the CDR3 is TGTGCCATCAGTGACTCTGAGGGACAGGGGGGGACTGAAGCTTTCTTT. It specifies CAISDSEGQGGTEAFF.

The J gene is TRBJ1-1, the V gene TRBV18; D perhaps matches TRBD1 (6 bases). The CDR3 has 16 residues. V lost 0 bases, J lost 4 bases, and 15 bases lay in between. Germline-derived CDR1 and CDR2 are KGHSH and LQKENI. Here the CDR3 DNA reads TGTGCCAGCTCACCACCGGGGGGGGCGCGGGGCACTGAAGCTTTCTTT. Translating it yields CASSPPGGARGTEAFF.

The chain is built from TRBV18 and TRBJ1-5; the D is unclear. Germline CDR1 reads KGHSH; CDR2 reads LQKENI. CDR3 length: 16 amino acids. V lost 0 bases and J lost 5, with 14 bases in between. In nucleotides, the CDR3 is TGTGCCAGCTCACCACCGGGAGACAATTATTATCAGCCCCAGCATTTT. This sequence encodes CASSPPGDNYYQPQHF.